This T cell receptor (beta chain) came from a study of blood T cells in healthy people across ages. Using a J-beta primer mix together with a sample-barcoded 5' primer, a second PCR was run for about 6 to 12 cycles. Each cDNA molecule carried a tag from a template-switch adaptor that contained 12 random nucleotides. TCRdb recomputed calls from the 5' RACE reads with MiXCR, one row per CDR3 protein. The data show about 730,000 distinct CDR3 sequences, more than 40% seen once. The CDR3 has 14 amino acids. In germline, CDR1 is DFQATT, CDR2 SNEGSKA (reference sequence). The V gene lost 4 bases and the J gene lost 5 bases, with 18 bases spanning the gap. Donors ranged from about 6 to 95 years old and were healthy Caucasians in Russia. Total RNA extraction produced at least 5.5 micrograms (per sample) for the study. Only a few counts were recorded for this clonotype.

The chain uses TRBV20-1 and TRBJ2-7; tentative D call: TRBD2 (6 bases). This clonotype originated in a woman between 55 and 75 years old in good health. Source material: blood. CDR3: CSANGREFANEQYF. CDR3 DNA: TGCAGTGCTAACGGACGGGAGTTCGCCAACGAGCAGTACTTC.